The clone carrying this T cell receptor (beta chain) showed up just a few times. This sample is part of a study of blood T cells in healthy people across ages. For the second PCR, which ran for about 6 to 12 cycles, a sample-barcoded 5' primer and a J-beta primer mix were used. TCRdb reprocessed the 5' RACE reads with MiXCR, giving one entry per CDR3 protein. The sample shows 550,000 to 750,000 distinct CDR3 sequences, around 21% of them seen only once. What was sequenced was blood. The TCR comes from a man aged 70-80 years in good health.

For the CDR3, the DNA is TGTGCCAGCAGTTACGGGAGCTCTGGAAACACCATATATTTT. It specifies CASSYGSSGNTIYF. The V call is TRBV6-5, the J call TRBJ1-3, with D unresolved. This CDR3 has 14 residues. Looked up from germline, CDR1 is MNHEY and CDR2 is SVGAGI. Trimming took off 2 bases at V and 0 bases at J, with 5 bases between the two ends.